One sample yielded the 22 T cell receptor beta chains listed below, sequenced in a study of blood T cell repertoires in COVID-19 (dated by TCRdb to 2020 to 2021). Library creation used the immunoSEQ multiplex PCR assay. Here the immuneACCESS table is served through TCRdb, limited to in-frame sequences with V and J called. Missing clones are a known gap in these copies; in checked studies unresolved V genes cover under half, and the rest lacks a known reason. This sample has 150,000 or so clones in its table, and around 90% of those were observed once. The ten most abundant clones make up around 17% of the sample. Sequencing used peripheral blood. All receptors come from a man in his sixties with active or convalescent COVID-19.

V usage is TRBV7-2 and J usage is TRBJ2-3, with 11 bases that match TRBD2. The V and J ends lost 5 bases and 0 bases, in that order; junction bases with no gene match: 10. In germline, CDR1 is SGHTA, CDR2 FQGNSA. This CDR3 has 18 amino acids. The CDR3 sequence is CASSMRLAGSSSTDTQYF. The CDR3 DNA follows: TGTGCCAGCAGCATGCGACTAGCGGGGTCCTCTAGCACAGATACGCAGTATTTT.

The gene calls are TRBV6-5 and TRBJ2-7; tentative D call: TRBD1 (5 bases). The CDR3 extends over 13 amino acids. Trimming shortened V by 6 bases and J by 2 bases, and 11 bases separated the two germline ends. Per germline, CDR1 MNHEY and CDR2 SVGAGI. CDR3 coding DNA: TGTGCCAGCAGAGACGGACAAGCCTACGAGCAGTACTTC. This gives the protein CASRDGQAYEQYF.

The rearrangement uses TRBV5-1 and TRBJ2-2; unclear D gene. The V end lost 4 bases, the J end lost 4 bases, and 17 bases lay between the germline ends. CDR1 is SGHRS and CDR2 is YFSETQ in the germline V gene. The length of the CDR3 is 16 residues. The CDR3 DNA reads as TGCGCCAGCAGCCCGGGTCATACTCGAGGCACCGGGGAGCTGTTTTTT. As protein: CASSPGHTRGTGELFF.

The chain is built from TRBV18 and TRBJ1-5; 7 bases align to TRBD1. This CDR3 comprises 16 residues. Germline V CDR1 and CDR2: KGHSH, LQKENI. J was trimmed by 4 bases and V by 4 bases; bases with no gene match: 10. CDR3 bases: TGTGCCAGCTCACTGCGACAGGGTCGCTTAAATCAGCCCCAGCATTTT. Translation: CASSLRQGRLNQPQHF.

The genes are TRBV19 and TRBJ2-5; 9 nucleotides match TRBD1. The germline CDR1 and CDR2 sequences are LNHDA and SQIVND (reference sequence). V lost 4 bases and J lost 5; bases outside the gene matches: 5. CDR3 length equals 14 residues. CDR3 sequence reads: CASSTQGARETQYF. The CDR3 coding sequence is TGTGCCAGTAGTACACAGGGGGCGAGGGAGACCCAGTACTTC.

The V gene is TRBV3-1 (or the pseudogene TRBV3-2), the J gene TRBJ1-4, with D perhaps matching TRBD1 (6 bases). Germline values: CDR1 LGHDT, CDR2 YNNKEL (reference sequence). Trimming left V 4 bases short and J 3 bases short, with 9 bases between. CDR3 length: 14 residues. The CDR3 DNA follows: TGTGCCAGCAGCCGAGGGGGAGCTAATGAAAAACTGTTTTTT. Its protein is CASSRGGANEKLFF.

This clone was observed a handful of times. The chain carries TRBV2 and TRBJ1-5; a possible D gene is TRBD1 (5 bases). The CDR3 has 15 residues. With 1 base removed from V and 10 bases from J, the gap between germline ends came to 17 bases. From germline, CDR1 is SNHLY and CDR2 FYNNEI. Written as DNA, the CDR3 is TGTGCCAGCAGTGAAGGTAGCACAGGCCGAGGTCCCCAGCATTTT. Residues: CASSEGSTGRGPQHF.

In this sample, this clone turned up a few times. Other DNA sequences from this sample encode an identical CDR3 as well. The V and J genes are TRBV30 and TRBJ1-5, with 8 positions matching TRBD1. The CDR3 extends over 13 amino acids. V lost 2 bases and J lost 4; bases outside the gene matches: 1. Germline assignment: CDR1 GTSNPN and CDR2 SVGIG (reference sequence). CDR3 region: CAWSRQGNQPQHF. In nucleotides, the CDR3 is TGTGCCTGGAGTAGACAGGGGAATCAGCCCCAGCATTTT.

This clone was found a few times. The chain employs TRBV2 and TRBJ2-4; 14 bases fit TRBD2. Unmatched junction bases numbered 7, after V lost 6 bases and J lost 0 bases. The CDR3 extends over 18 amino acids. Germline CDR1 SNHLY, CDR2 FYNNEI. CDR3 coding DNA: TGTGCCAGCAGGATGGGACTAGCGGGGGCAACAGCCAAAAACATTCAGTACTTC. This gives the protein CASRMGLAGATAKNIQYF.

The CDR3 DNA reads TGTGCCAGCTCACTAACGACAGGCAACAATCAGCCCCAGCATTTT. This codes for CASSLTTGNNQPQHF. V is TRBV18 and J is TRBJ1-5; tentatively, D is TRBD1 (6 bases). The V and J ends lost 4 bases and 3 bases respectively, with 13 bases between them. This CDR3 has 15 residues. Germline values: CDR1 KGHSH, CDR2 LQKENI.

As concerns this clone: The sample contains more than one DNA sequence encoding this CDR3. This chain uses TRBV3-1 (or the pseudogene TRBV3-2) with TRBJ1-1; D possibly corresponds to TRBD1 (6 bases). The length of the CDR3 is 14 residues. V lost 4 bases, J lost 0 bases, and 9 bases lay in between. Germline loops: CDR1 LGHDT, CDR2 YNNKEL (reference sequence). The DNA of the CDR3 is TGTGCCAGCAGCCTGGACAGACTGAACACTGAAGCTTTCTTT. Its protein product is CASSLDRLNTEAFF.

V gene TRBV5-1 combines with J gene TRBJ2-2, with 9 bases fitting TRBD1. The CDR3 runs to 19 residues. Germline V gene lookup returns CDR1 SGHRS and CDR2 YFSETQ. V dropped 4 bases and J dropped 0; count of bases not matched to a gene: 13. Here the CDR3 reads CASSPGQGMINSNTGELFF. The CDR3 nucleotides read TGCGCCAGCAGCCCGGGACAGGGCATGATTAACTCGAACACCGGGGAGCTGTTTTTT.

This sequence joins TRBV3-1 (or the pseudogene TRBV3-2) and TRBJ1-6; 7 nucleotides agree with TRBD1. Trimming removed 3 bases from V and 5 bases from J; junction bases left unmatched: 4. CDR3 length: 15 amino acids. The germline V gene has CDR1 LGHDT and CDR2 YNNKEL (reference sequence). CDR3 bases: TGTGCCAGCAGCCAGGTGACAGGGAATAATTCACCCCTCCACTTT. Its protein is CASSQVTGNNSPLHF.

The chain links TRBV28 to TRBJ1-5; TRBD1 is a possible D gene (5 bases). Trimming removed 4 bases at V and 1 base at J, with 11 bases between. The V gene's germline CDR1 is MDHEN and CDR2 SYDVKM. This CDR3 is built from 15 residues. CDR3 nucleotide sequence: TGTGCCAGCAGTTCCGGAGGGACGAGCAATCAGCCCCAGCATTTT. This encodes CASSSGGTSNQPQHF. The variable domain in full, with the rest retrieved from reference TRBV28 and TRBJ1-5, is DVKVTQSSRYLVKRTGEKVFLECVQDMDHENMFWYRQDPGLGLRLIYFSYDVKMKEKGDIPEGYSVSREKKERFSLILESASTNQTSMYLCASSSGGTSNQPQHFGDGTRLSIL.

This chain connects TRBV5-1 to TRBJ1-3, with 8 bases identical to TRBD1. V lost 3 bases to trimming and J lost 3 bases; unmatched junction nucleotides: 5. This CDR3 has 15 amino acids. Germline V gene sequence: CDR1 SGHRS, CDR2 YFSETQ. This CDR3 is CASSSLQGGGNTIYF. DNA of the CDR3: TGCGCCAGCAGCTCCTTACAGGGGGGTGGAAACACCATATATTTT.

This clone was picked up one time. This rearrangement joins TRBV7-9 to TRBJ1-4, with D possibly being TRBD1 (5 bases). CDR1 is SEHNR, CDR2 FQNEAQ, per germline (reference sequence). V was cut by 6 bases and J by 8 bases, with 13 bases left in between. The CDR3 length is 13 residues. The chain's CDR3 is CASRPGRGEKLFF. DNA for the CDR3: TGTGCCAGCAGACCCGGACGGGGGGAAAAACTGTTTTTT.

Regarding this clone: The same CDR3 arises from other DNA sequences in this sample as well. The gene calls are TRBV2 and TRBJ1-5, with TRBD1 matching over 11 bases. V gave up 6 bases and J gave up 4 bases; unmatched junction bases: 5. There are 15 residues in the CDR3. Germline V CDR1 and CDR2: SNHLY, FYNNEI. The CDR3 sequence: CASSRTGGGNQPQHF. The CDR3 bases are TGTGCCAGCAGCCGGACAGGGGGCGGAAATCAGCCCCAGCATTTT.

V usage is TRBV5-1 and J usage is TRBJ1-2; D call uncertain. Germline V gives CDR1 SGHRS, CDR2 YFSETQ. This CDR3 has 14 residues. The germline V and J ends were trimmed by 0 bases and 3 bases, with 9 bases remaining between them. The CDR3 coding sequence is TGCGCCAGCAGCTTGGATGTGTCGGACTATGGCTACACCTTC. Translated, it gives CASSLDVSDYGYTF.

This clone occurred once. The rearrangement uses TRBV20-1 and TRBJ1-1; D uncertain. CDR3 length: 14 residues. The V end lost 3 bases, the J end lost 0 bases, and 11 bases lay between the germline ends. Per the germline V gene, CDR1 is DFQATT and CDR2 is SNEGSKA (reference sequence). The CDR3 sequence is CSASAGGLNTEAFF. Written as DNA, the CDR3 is TGCAGTGCTAGTGCGGGAGGCCTGAACACTGAAGCTTTCTTT.

The CDR3 bases are TGTGCCAGCAGCCCTACAAGCGGGGGGGCTTGGGAGACCCAGTACTTC. Translation: CASSPTSGGAWETQYF. J is TRBJ2-5 and V is TRBV5-4, with TRBD2 matching over 10 bases. The CDR3 consists of 16 residues. The ends lost 4 bases at V and 5 bases at J; junction bases unmatched: 11. The germline V gene encodes CDR1 SGHNT and CDR2 YYREEE (reference sequence).

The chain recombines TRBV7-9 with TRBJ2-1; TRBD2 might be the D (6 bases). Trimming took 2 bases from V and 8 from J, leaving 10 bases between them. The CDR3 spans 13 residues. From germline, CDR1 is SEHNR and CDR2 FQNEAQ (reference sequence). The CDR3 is CASSLPTSHEQFF. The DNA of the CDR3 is TGTGCCAGCAGCTTACCCACTAGCCATGAGCAGTTCTTC. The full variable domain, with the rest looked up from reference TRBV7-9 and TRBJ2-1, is DTGVSQNPRHKITKRGQNVTFRCDPISEHNRLYWYRQTLGQGPEFLTYFQNEAQLEKSRLLSDRFSAERPKGSFSTLEIQRTEQGDSAMYLCASSLPTSHEQFFGPGTRLTVL.

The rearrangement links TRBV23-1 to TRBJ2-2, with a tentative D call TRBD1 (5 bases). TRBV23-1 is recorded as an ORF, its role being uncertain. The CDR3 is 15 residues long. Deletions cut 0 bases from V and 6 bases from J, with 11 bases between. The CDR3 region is CASSQSRTPPGELFF. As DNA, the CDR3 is TGCGCCAGCAGTCAATCTCGGACACCTCCCGGGGAGCTGTTTTTT.